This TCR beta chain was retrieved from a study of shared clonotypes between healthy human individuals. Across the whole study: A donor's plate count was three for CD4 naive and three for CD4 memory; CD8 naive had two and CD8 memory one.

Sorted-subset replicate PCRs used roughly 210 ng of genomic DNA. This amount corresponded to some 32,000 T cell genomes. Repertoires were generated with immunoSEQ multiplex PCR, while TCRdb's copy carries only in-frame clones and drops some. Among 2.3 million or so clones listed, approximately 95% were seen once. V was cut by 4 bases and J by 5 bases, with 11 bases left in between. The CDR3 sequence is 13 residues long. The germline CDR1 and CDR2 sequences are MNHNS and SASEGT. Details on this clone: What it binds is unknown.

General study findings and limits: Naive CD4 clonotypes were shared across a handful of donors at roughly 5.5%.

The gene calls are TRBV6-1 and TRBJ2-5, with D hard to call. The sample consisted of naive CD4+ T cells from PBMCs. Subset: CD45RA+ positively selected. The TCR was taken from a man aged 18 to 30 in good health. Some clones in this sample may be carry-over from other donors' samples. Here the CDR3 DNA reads TGTGCCAGCAGTGGGGGTAGCTTGGAGACCCAGTACTTC. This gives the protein CASSGGSLETQYF.